This T cell receptor beta chain originates from a study of PD-1 blockade in classical Hodgkin lymphoma. Regarding the study as a whole: Newly diagnosed patients were said to have less baseline TCR diversity than healthy donors did. Exclusion applied to patients who initiated nivolumab less than 1 year following ASCT.

The assay was immunoSEQ multiplex PCR, and TCRdb's table has in-frame clones only and misses some. The table lists tens of thousands of clones, around 78% of them singletons. Each patient's relapse followed autologous stem cell transplantation, and brentuximab vedotin exposure varied. The patients, who had relapsed/refractory classical Hodgkin lymphoma, achieved best responses of complete response, partial response or progressive disease. The CDR3 runs 15 residues. J was trimmed by 1 base and V by 7 bases; bases with no gene match: 5. Germline V gene sequence: CDR1 SEHNR, CDR2 FQNEAQ (reference sequence). With respect to this clone: No antigen is known for it.

This TCR came from a human donor with classical Hodgkin lymphoma. The sample in question was peripheral blood mononuclear cells (PBMCs), obtained at baseline. The gene calls are TRBV7-9 and TRBJ2-2, with 8 bases lining up with TRBD2. This CDR3 reads CASKAGELNTGELFF. The CDR3 nucleotides are TGTGCCAGCAAAGCGGGGGAGTTGAACACCGGGGAGCTGTTTTTT.